This passage covers 32 T cell receptor beta chains from one sample sequenced in a study of blood T cell repertoires in COVID-19 (dated by TCRdb to between 2020 and 2021). Libraries were built with the immunoSEQ multiplex PCR assay. TCRdb obtained this table from immuneACCESS and retained in-frame rearrangements with V and J assigned. These tables miss some clones; where compared with another copy, unresolved V genes account for less than half of the shortfall, and the remainder is unexplained. The table for this sample lists about 300,000 clones; about 87% of them were counted only once. Just under 7% of the sample lies in the top ten. The sequenced sample was peripheral blood. The receptors derive from a woman aged 25 to 39 who had recovered from COVID-19.

The CDR3 sequence: CASKWGRDTGELFF. DNA for the CDR3: TGTGCCAGCAAGTGGGGCAGGGACACCGGGGAGCTGTTTTTT. The rearrangement joins TRBV28 to TRBJ2-2, with a tentative D call TRBD1 (5 bases). Germline V gene sequence: CDR1 MDHEN, CDR2 SYDVKM. There are 14 residues in the CDR3. Trimming took 7 bases from V and 3 from J, leaving 12 bases between them.

V gene TRBV28 combines with J gene TRBJ1-2; 11 bases agree with TRBD1. The J segment lost 8 bases and the V segment lost 6 bases, leaving 8 bases of the junction unmatched. Looked up from germline, CDR1 is MDHEN and CDR2 is SYDVKM. This CDR3 spans 14 amino acids. CDR3 DNA sequence: TGTGCCAGCAGCCCGGGACAGGGGGGAGAGGGCTACACCTTC. As protein: CASSPGQGGEGYTF.

The chain employs TRBV29-1 and TRBJ2-7; 7 bases agree with TRBD1. Germline CDR1 and CDR2: SQVTM and ANQGSEA. Trimming cost V 5 bases and J 0 bases; bases outside gene matches: 4. The CDR3 runs to 13 residues. The CDR3 bases are TGCAGCGTTAAGCAGGGGGACTCCTACGAGCAGTACTTC. Its translation: CSVKQGDSYEQYF.

The genes are TRBV5-4 and TRBJ2-3; TRBD2 matches 15 bases. The length of the CDR3 is 18 residues. Germline V CDR1 and CDR2: SGHNT, YYREEE (reference sequence). Trimming removed 3 bases from V and 0 bases from J; junction bases left unmatched: 5. In DNA form, the CDR3 reads TGTGCCAGCAGCTCCGGGACTAGCGGGGGGCCTAGCACAGATACGCAGTATTTT. As protein: CASSSGTSGGPSTDTQYF.

J is TRBJ1-1 and V is TRBV6-5; D is unclear. This CDR3 has 13 residues. V was shortened by 2 bases and J by 1 base, with 5 bases between the two germline ends. Germline CDR1 is MNHEY and CDR2 is SVGAGI. The CDR3 nucleotides are TGTGCCAGCAGTTACGCCAGGAACACTGAAGCTTTCTTT. Protein sequence: CASSYARNTEAFF.

This rearrangement joins TRBV9 to TRBJ1-2, with 7 bases fitting TRBD1. Per the germline V gene, CDR1 is SGDLS and CDR2 is YYNGEE. The CDR3 extends over 14 amino acids. V dropped 4 bases and J dropped 4; count of bases not matched to a gene: 7. CDR3 residues: CASSTRTGIYGYTF. In DNA, the CDR3 is TGTGCCAGCAGCACGCGGACAGGAATCTATGGCTACACCTTC. The full variable domain, completed using reference TRBV9 and TRBJ1-2, is DSGVTQTPKHLITATGQRVTLRCSPRSGDLSVYWYQQSLDQGLQFLIQYYNGEERAKGNILERFSAQQFPDLHSELNLSSLELGDSALYFCASSTRTGIYGYTFGSGTRLTVV.

This clone appeared once. This chain connects TRBV4-2 to TRBJ1-5; D is ambiguous. Germline V gene lookup returns CDR1 LGHNA and CDR2 YNFKEQ. This CDR3 region has 14 residues. V dropped 1 base and J dropped 7 bases, with 11 bases sitting between them. The CDR3 sequence is CASSQARTSQPQHF. The CDR3, as DNA: TGTGCCAGCAGCCAAGCAAGAACTTCGCAGCCCCAGCATTTT.

Here the CDR3 DNA reads TGTGCCAGCAGCCATGACGAGGGGATCCGACAGGACCAAGAGACCCAGTACTTC. It codes for CASSHDEGIRQDQETQYF. The genes are TRBV3-1 (or the pseudogene TRBV3-2) and TRBJ2-5, with D tentatively TRBD1 (6 bases). Trimming took 3 bases from V and 0 from J, leaving 20 bases between them. The germline V gene has CDR1 LGHDT and CDR2 YNNKEL (reference sequence). This CDR3 is 18 amino acids long.

This clone came up once. V and J are TRBV11-3 and TRBJ2-3; D not resolved. CDR1 is SGHNT, CDR2 YENEEA, per germline. The V end was cut by 11 bases, the J end by 1 base, with 13 bases between. The CDR3 length is 13 residues. CDR3 amino acids: CAGYRRGTDTQYF. CDR3 sequence (DNA): TGTGCCGGATACCGCCGGGGCACAGATACGCAGTATTTT.

The chain uses TRBV4-3 and TRBJ1-2; perhaps TRBD1 as D (5 bases). CDR1 LGHNA and CDR2 YSLEER come from the germline V gene. The V and J ends lost 1 base and 8 bases respectively, with 23 bases between them. This CDR3 has 17 residues. The DNA for the CDR3 is TGCGCCAGCAGCCAAGTGCCGGGTTTGGACTCCGGGGGAGGCTACACCTTC. It yields the protein CASSQVPGLDSGGGYTF.

J is TRBJ2-3 and V is TRBV3-1 (or the pseudogene TRBV3-2), with D hard to call. The CDR3 loop spans 13 amino acids. Between the trimmed V and J ends, which lost 3 bases and 5 bases, there was a span of 9 bases. CDR1 and CDR2 (germline): LGHDT, YNNKEL (reference sequence). As DNA, the CDR3 is TGTGCCAGCAGCCACACCCCGGGAGATACGCAGTATTTT. Translated: CASSHTPGDTQYF.

CDR3 nucleotide sequence: TGTGCCAGTAACTCGGACAGGGAAGCTTTCTTT. It encodes CASNSDREAFF. This chain uses TRBV19 with TRBJ1-1; 7 bases agree with TRBD1. Germline lookup yields CDR1 LNHDA and CDR2 SQIVND (reference sequence). This CDR3 comprises 11 residues. With V trimmed by 7 bases and J by 8 bases, 4 bases remained unmatched.

This chain connects TRBV28 to TRBJ2-7; 11 nucleotides agree with TRBD1. The CDR3 sequence is 15 residues long. Looked up from germline, CDR1 is MDHEN and CDR2 is SYDVKM. Unmatched junction bases numbered 6, after V lost 5 bases and J lost 3 bases. The CDR3 nucleotides read TGTGCCAGCAGTCTCTTCGGGACAGGGGGCTACGAGCAGTACTTC. Translation: CASSLFGTGGYEQYF. Looking up the rest from reference TRBV28 and TRBJ2-7 gives the full variable domain: DVKVTQSSRYLVKRTGEKVFLECVQDMDHENMFWYRQDPGLGLRLIYFSYDVKMKEKGDIPEGYSVSREKKERFSLILESASTNQTSMYLCASSLFGTGGYEQYFGPGTRLTVT.

The chain joins TRBV7-8 to TRBJ2-2; D unresolved. The CDR3 runs 13 residues. The V gene lost 3 bases and the J gene lost 3 bases, with 5 bases spanning the gap. The germline CDR1 and CDR2 sequences are SGHVS and FQNEAQ. The CDR3 protein is CASSFSYTGELFF. CDR3 sequence (DNA): TGTGCCAGCAGCTTTTCTTACACCGGGGAGCTGTTTTTT.

V is TRBV3-1 (or the pseudogene TRBV3-2) and J is TRBJ1-2; D gene uncertain. The CDR3 covers 12 residues. The germline V gene has CDR1 LGHDT and CDR2 YNNKEL (reference sequence). V was pared by 1 base and J by 7 bases, with 7 bases between. The CDR3 DNA is TGTGCCAGCAGCCAAGGAGGTACTGGCTACACCTTC. Translated: CASSQGGTGYTF.

Here the CDR3 DNA reads TGCGCCAGCAGCTTGGTCCCACCAGGAAACTATGGCTACACCTTC. It is translated as CASSLVPPGNYGYTF. The rearrangement uses TRBV5-1 and TRBJ1-2; D is unclear. The CDR3 sequence is 15 residues long. V was trimmed by 0 bases and J by 2 bases, leaving 11 bases between them. From germline, CDR1 is SGHRS and CDR2 YFSETQ.

V is TRBV28 and J is TRBJ2-3; possibly TRBD1 for D (5 bases). The V end was cut by 3 bases, the J end by 4 bases, with 14 bases between. The CDR3 is 15 residues long. Germline V lookup: CDR1 MDHEN, CDR2 SYDVKM. CDR3 protein: CASSFGAGRPDTQYF. The CDR3 region has the DNA TGTGCCAGCAGTTTTGGGGCAGGTCGGCCAGATACGCAGTATTTT.

This chain joins TRBV5-1 and TRBJ2-3, with 9 bases lining up with TRBD1. Trimming removed 5 bases from V and 8 bases from J; junction bases left unmatched: 12. Germline CDR1 SGHRS, CDR2 YFSETQ. This CDR3 is built from 15 residues. The CDR3, as DNA: TGCGCCAGCAGAGTCAGGGACAGGGATAGAGCTACGCAGTATTTT. Its protein product is CASRVRDRDRATQYF.

In this sample, this clone turned up once. V gene TRBV2 combines with J gene TRBJ1-2; D is undetermined. V was shortened by 7 bases and J by 5 bases, with 11 bases between the two germline ends. CDR3 length: 12 residues. Germline CDR1 SNHLY, CDR2 FYNNEI. The CDR3 bases are TGTGCCAGCAACTCGGGTTATTATGGCTACACCTTC. Its protein product is CASNSGYYGYTF.

There are a few counts of this clone. The CDR3: CASSIGTVYTGELFF. Written as DNA, the CDR3 is TGTGCCAGTAGTATAGGAACGGTATACACCGGGGAGCTGTTTTTT. The chain recombines TRBV19 with TRBJ2-2; D gene unclear. The CDR3 has 15 amino acids. V dropped 1 base and J dropped 3 bases, with 9 bases sitting between them. The germline V gene encodes CDR1 LNHDA and CDR2 SQIVND (reference sequence).

This clone was observed a few times. The gene calls are TRBV29-1 and TRBJ2-1, with TRBD1 matching over 8 bases. Losses at the gene ends were 6 bases for V and 6 bases for J; bases not matched to a gene: 10. The CDR3 spans 14 residues. From germline, CDR1 is SQVTM and CDR2 ANQGSEA. The CDR3 DNA reads as TGCAGCGTAGACGGACAGGGAAGGGGCAATGAGCAGTTCTTC. Its translation: CSVDGQGRGNEQFF.

The chain uses TRBV27 and TRBJ2-1; 8 bases map to TRBD1. The CDR3 is made up of 14 amino acids. The J segment lost 9 bases and the V segment lost 3 bases, leaving 7 bases of the junction unmatched. Germline V lookup: CDR1 MNHEY, CDR2 SMNVEV (reference sequence). The CDR3 region is CASSFGTGMGEQFF. The CDR3 coding sequence is TGTGCCAGCAGTTTCGGGACAGGAATGGGTGAGCAGTTCTTC.

The gene calls are TRBV2 and TRBJ1-5; D may be TRBD1 (5 bases). V lost 4 bases and J 4 bases, leaving 11 bases between the germline ends. This CDR3 has 14 amino acids. The germline gives CDR1 SNHLY, CDR2 FYNNEI. The CDR3 coding sequence is TGTGCCAGCAGTGCTCAGAGACAGAATCAGCCCCAGCATTTT. Translating gives CASSAQRQNQPQHF.

The chain carries TRBV7-2 and TRBJ2-7; 11 bases match TRBD2. V trimming: 1 base; J trimming: 0 bases; junction bases outside the gene matches: 8. The CDR3 sequence is 18 residues long. The germline gives CDR1 SGHTA, CDR2 FQGNSA. The CDR3: CASSLEPSGGFSSYEQYF. The CDR3 DNA is TGTGCCAGCAGCTTAGAACCTAGCGGGGGGTTTAGCTCCTACGAGCAGTACTTC.

The gene calls are TRBV6-1 and TRBJ1-2, with 8 bases that match TRBD1. Germline CDR1 reads MNHNS; CDR2 reads SASEGT. This CDR3 comprises 15 residues. V lost 0 bases to trimming and J lost 5 bases; unmatched junction nucleotides: 5. In DNA form, the CDR3 reads TGTGCCAGCAGTGAAGCGCTTCGGACAGGGTATGGCTACACCTTC. This sequence encodes CASSEALRTGYGYTF.

V gene TRBV2 combines with J gene TRBJ2-5, with TRBD2 matching over 10 bases. This CDR3 spans 14 amino acids. V shed 4 bases, J shed 5 bases, and the junction held 4 bases outside the gene matches. CDR1 is SNHLY, CDR2 FYNNEI, per germline. The DNA for the CDR3 is TGTGCCAGCAGTGGTACTAGCGGGGTGGAGACCCAGTACTTC. The encoded protein is CASSGTSGVETQYF.

The chain carries TRBV29-1 and TRBJ2-5, with D possibly being TRBD1 (6 bases). Deletions cut 0 bases from V and 5 bases from J, with 7 bases between. The CDR3 has 12 amino acids. Germline loops: CDR1 SQVTM, CDR2 ANQGSEA. CDR3 sequence reads: CSVEDRGETQYF. CDR3 sequence (DNA): TGCAGCGTTGAAGACAGGGGTGAGACCCAGTACTTC.

The chain combines TRBV5-1 with TRBJ1-4; the D is unclear. V was clipped by 4 bases and J by 7 bases, with 17 bases between them. The CDR3 is made up of 15 amino acids. Germline V gene sequence: CDR1 SGHRS, CDR2 YFSETQ. This chain's CDR3 is CASSEIGVSGEKLFF. For the CDR3, the DNA is TGCGCCAGCAGCGAGATCGGGGTATCGGGTGAAAAACTGTTTTTT.

This clone came up a few times. The chain couples TRBV5-1 to TRBJ2-2; possibly TRBD2 for D (6 bases). Per germline, CDR1 SGHRS and CDR2 YFSETQ. The CDR3 runs 15 residues. V was pared by 0 bases and J by 6 bases, with 12 bases between. CDR3 bases: TGCGCCAGCAGCTTGGTGCCAGGGAGGTCCGGGGAGCTGTTTTTT. This encodes CASSLVPGRSGELFF. The variable domain in full, completed from reference TRBV5-1 and TRBJ2-2, reads KAGVTQTPRYLIKTRGQQVTLSCSPISGHRSVSWYQQTPGQGLQFLFEYFSETQRNKGNFPGRFSGRQFSNSRSEMNVSTLELGDSALYLCASSLVPGRSGELFFGEGSRLTVL.

This chain connects TRBV28 to TRBJ1-6, with a weak D call TRBD1 (6 bases). Between the trimmed V and J ends, which lost 10 bases and 7 bases, there was a span of 14 bases. Germline CDR1 is MDHEN and CDR2 is SYDVKM. CDR3 size: 13 residues. The CDR3 sequence is CATSPGANSPLHF. CDR3 DNA: TGTGCCACCTCGCCAGGGGCCAATTCACCCCTCCACTTT.

This chain links TRBV7-2 with TRBJ1-1; 7 bases match TRBD1. Germline V lookup: CDR1 SGHTA, CDR2 FQGNSA. V shed 6 bases, J shed 4 bases, and the junction held 8 bases outside the gene matches. The CDR3 has 14 amino acids. CDR3 loop: CASRLRQGPTEAFF. The CDR3 bases are TGTGCCAGCAGACTAAGACAGGGTCCCACTGAAGCTTTCTTT.

This chain connects TRBV7-3 to TRBJ2-3; D might be TRBD2 (7 bases). Germline assignment: CDR1 SGHTA and CDR2 FQGTGA. The CDR3 totals 15 residues. The V end was cut by 4 bases, the J end by 5 bases, with 16 bases between. Here the CDR3 DNA reads TGTGCCAGCAGCTCCCGCGGGGGCTATAAAGATACGCAGTATTTT. The encoded protein is CASSSRGGYKDTQYF.